The rows below give T cell receptor beta chains drawn from one sample of a study of cytomegalovirus exposure and HLA in healthy donors. Sequencing used immunoSEQ multiplex PCR; TCRdb keeps in-frame clones, though not all of them. The sample has roughly 160,000 clones, 80% to 90% seen once. The specimen was PBMCs. The receptors originated from a man between 18 and 29 years old in good health and CMV-seropositive. The CDR3 runs from the conserved cysteine through the conserved F or W. D genes are given only for firm matches. Expanded clones are given a class, and other clones once, few, many or no size at all.

TRBV15	once	TRBD1	TRBJ1-5	CATSGGTGVNQPQHF	TGTGCCACCAGCGGGGGGACAGGGGTAAATCAGCCCCAGCATTTT
TRBV11-2	-	TRBD2	TRBJ2-1	CASSLGDYGASEQFF	TGTGCCAGCAGCTTAGGGGACTACGGGGCCAGTGAGCAGTTCTTC
TRBV7-9	-	-	TRBJ2-5	CASSPRLQETQYF	TGTGCCAGCAGCCCCCGTTTGCAAGAGACCCAGTACTTC
TRBV6-1	few	-	TRBJ1-5	CASSDWGQGDQPQHF	TGTGCCAGCAGTGACTGGGGCCAGGGCGATCAGCCCCAGCATTTT
TRBV27	-	TRBD1	TRBJ2-4	CASSKDREFAKNIQYF	TGTGCCAGCAGCAAGGACAGGGAATTCGCCAAAAACATTCAGTACTTC
TRBV5-5	-	-	TRBJ2-5	CASSPMLVQETQYF	TGTGCCAGCAGCCCGATGTTGGTTCAGGAGACCCAGTACTTC
TRBV7-3	-	-	TRBJ2-1	CASARSSSYNEQFF	TGTGCCAGCGCACGGAGTAGCTCCTACAATGAGCAGTTCTTC
TRBV5-1	-	-	TRBJ1-1	CASSFMTGNTEAFF	TGCGCCAGCAGCTTCATGACAGGGAACACTGAAGCTTTCTTT
TRBV5-4	-	TRBD2	TRBJ2-3	CASSISGGGTDTQYF	TGTGCCAGCAGCATTAGCGGGGGGGGCACAGATACGCAGTATTTT
TRBV7-2	-	TRBD2	TRBJ2-3	CASSSVRGGSTDTQYF	TGTGCCAGCAGCTCCGTACGGGGGGGGAGCACAGATACGCAGTATTTT
TRBV30	-	-	TRBJ2-1	CAWSILTGQNEQFF	TGTGCCTGGAGTATCCTTACAGGGCAAAATGAGCAGTTCTTC